This T cell receptor beta chain was retrieved from a study of sequential checkpoint blockade in melanoma. Sequenced by immunoSEQ multiplex PCR; TCRdb stores in-frame clones only, minus some. The sample shows more than 35,000 clones, about 88% of them seen only once. Stated treatment: randomized to nivolumab then ipilimumab (arm A) or the reverse (arm B). Live CD3+CD8+ CD19− CD56− cells were sorted from PBMCs. V shed 4 bases and J 3 bases; nucleotides not matched to a gene: 4. Germline values: CDR1 MNHEY, CDR2 SMNVEV (reference sequence). This CDR3 region has 15 residues. This chain connects TRBV27 to TRBJ2-3, with 10 bases identical to TRBD2. This specimen was CD8+ T cells sorted from blood (inferred from file names), taken from a patient given nivolumab and ipilimumab in sequence. This TCR came from a human donor with melanoma. The CDR3 loop is CASSSAGGLTDTQYF. CDR3 nucleotide sequence: TGTGCCAGCAGTTCAGCGGGAGGGTTGACAGATACGCAGTATTTT.